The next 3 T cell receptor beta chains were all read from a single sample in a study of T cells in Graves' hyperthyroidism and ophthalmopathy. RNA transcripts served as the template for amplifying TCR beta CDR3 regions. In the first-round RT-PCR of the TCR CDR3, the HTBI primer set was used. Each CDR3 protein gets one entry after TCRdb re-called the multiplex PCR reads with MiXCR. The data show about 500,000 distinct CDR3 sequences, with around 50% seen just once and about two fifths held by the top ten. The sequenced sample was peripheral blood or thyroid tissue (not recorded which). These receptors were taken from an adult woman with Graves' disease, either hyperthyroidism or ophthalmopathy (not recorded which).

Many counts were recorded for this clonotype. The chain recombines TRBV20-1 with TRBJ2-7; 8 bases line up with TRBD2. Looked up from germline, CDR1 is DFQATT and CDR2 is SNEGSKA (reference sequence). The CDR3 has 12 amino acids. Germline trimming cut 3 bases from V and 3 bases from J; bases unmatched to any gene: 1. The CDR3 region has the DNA TGCAGTGCTAGTCGGGAGGGCTACGAGCAGTACTTC. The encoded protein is CSASREGYEQYF.

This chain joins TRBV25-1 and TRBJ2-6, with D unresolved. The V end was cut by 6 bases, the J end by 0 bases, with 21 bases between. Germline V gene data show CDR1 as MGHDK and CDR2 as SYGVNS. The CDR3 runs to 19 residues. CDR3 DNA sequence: TGTGCCAGCAGCGTTGAAAGGGCAGAACCTGTCTCTGGGGCCAACGTCCTGACTTTC. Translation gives CASSVERAEPVSGANVLTF. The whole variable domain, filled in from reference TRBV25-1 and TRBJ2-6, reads EADIYQTPRYLVIGTGKKITLECSQTMGHDKMYWYQQDPGMELHLIHYSYGVNSTEKGDLSSESTVSRIRTEHFPLTLESARPSHTSQYLCASSVERAEPVSGANVLTFGAGSRLTVL.

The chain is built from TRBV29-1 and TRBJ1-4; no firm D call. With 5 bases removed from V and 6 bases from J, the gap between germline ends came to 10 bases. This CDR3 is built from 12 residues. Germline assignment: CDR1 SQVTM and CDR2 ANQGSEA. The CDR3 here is CSVKGVDEKLFF. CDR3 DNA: TGCAGCGTTAAGGGCGTGGATGAAAAACTGTTTTTT.